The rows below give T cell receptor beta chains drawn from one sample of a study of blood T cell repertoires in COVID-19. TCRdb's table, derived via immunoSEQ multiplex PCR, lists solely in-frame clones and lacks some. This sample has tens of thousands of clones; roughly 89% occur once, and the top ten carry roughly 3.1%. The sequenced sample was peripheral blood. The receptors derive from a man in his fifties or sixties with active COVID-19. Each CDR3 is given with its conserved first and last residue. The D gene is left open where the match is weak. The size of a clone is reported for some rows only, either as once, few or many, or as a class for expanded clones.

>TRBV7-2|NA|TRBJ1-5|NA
CASSTSSTSNQPQHF
TGTGCCAGCAGCACTAGTTCTACTAGCAATCAGCCCCAGCATTTT
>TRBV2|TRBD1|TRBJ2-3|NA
CASSVQGQPSDTQYF
TGTGCCAGCAGTGTACAGGGGCAACCCAGTGATACGCAGTATTTT
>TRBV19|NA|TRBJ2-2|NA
CASSIVIIGVGGELFF
TGTGCCAGTAGTATCGTTATAATAGGGGTTGGCGGGGAGCTGTTTTTT
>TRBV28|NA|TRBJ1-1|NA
CASSLNGRKNTEAFF
TGTGCCAGCAGTTTAAACGGGAGGAAGAACACTGAAGCTTTCTTT
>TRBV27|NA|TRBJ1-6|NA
CASSLWSNGKRNSPLHF
TGTGCCAGCAGTTTATGGTCGAACGGGAAGAGAAATTCACCCCTCCACTTT
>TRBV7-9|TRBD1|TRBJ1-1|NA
CASSLRRTGNTEAFF
TGTGCCAGCAGCTTACGACGGACAGGGAACACTGAAGCTTTCTTT
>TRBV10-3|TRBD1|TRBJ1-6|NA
CAISESGTGDSPLHF
TGTGCCATCAGTGAGTCGGGGACAGGGGATTCACCCCTCCACTTT
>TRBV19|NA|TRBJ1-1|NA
CASSSPRKGQNTEAFF
TGTGCCAGTAGTTCACCACGAAAGGGACAGAACACTGAAGCTTTCTTT
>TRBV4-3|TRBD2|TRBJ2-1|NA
CASSRGLAGANTYNEQFF
TGCGCCAGCAGCCGGGGACTAGCGGGGGCCAACACCTACAATGAGCAGTTCTTC
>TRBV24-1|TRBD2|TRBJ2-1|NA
CATSDLGGGSEQFF
TGTGCCACCAGTGATTTGGGGGGGGGAAGTGAGCAGTTCTTC
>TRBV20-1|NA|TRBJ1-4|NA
CSASRGHLNEKLFF
TGCAGTGCTAGTCGGGGACACTTGAATGAAAAACTGTTTTTT
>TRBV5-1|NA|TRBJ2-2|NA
CASSLVQGGTGELFF
TGCGCCAGCAGCTTGGTCCAGGGTGGCACCGGGGAGCTGTTTTTT
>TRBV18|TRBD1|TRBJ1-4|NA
CASSPGTGSEKLFF
TGTGCCAGCTCACCTGGGACAGGCAGTGAAAAACTGTTTTTT
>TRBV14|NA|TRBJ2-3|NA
CASSPRAAQDTDTQYF
TGTGCCAGCAGCCCCCGAGCGGCCCAGGACACAGATACGCAGTATTTT
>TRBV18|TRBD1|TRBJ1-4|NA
CASSPPGTGGVEVFF
TGTGCCAGCTCACCCCCCGGGACAGGGGGCGTGGAGGTGTTTTTT
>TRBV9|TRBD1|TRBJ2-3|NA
CASSVGDRDIDTQYF
TGTGCCAGCAGCGTAGGGGACAGGGATATAGATACGCAGTATTTT
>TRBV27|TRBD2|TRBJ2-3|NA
CASSSPGLAGLAGTDTQYF
TGTGCCAGCAGTAGTCCGGGACTAGCGGGGTTGGCCGGCACAGATACGCAGTATTTT
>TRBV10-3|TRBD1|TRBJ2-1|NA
CAISERPGQGYNEQFF
TGTGCCATCAGTGAACGACCGGGACAGGGCTACAATGAGCAGTTCTTC
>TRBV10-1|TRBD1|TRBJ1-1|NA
CASRESQGTATEAFF
TGCGCCAGCAGGGAGTCACAGGGGACGGCAACTGAAGCTTTCTTT
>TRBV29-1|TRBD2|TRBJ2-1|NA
CSVGVERGFYNEQFF
TGCAGCGTTGGGGTAGAGCGGGGGTTCTACAATGAGCAGTTCTTC
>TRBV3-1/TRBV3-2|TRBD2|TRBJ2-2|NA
CASSQAGGRGGELFF
TGTGCCAGCAGCCAAGCGGGGGGGCGTGGCGGGGAGCTGTTTTTT
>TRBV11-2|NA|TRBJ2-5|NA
CASSQGLGETQYF
TGTGCCAGCAGCCAGGGGTTGGGGGAGACCCAGTACTTC
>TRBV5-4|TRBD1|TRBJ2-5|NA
CASSEQTGRQETQYF
TGTGCCAGCAGCGAACAGACAGGGAGACAAGAGACCCAGTACTTC
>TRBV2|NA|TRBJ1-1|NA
CASSGTRNTEAFF
TGTGCCAGCAGCGGGACAAGGAACACTGAAGCTTTCTTT
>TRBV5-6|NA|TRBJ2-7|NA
CASSAGRGRYEQYF
TGTGCCAGCAGCGCTGGCAGGGGGAGGTACGAGCAGTACTTC
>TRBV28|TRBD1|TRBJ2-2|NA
CASRTGGRVGTGELFF
TGTGCCAGCCGGACAGGGGGCCGGGTGGGAACCGGGGAGCTGTTTTTT
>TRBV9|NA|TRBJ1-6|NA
CASSVSGERVRSPLHF
TGTGCCAGCAGCGTGTCAGGGGAAAGAGTCCGCTCACCCCTCCACTTT
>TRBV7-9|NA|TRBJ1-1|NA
CASSSDRMNTEAFF
TGTGCCAGCAGCTCCGACAGGATGAACACTGAAGCTTTCTTT
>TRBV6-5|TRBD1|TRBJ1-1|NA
CASRDRVGNTEAFF
TGTGCCAGCAGAGACAGGGTGGGGAACACTGAAGCTTTCTTT
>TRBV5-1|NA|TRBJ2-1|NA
CASSPRIGEQFF
TGCGCCAGCAGCCCGCGGATCGGTGAGCAGTTCTTC
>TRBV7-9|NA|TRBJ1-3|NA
CASSFLGNTIYF
TGTGCCAGCAGCTTTCTCGGAAACACCATATATTTT
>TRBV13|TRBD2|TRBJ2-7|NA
CASSLLRTGLGPPEQYF
TGTGCCAGCAGCTTATTGCGTACGGGACTAGGACCCCCCGAGCAGTACTTC
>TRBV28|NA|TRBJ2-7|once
CASSAGDLGSYEQYF
TGTGCCAGCAGTGCAGGGGATCTGGGCTCCTACGAGCAGTACTTC
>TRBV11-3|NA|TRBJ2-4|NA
CASSPSEKNIQYF
TGTGCCAGCAGCCCGAGCGAGAAAAACATTCAGTACTTC
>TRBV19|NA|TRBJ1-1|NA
CASTQGVNTEAFF
TGTGCCAGTACCCAAGGGGTGAACACTGAAGCTTTCTTT
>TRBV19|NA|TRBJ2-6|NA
CASSTGRSGANVLTF
TGTGCCAGTTCAACAGGCCGGTCTGGGGCCAACGTCCTGACTTTC
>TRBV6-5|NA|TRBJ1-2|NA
CASSLSGVLAGYTF
TGTGCCAGCAGCCTTTCGGGGGTTTTAGCTGGCTACACCTTC
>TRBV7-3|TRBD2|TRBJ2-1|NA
CASSFLAGGPNEQFF
TGTGCCAGCAGCTTCTTAGCGGGGGGGCCCAATGAGCAGTTCTTC
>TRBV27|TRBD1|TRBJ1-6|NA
CASTSFDRVNSPLHF
TGTGCCAGCACCTCATTTGACAGGGTTAATTCACCCCTCCACTTT
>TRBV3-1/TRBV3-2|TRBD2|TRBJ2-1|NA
CASSLGLAGSNEQFF
TGTGCCAGCAGCCTGGGACTAGCAGGGTCCAATGAGCAGTTCTTC